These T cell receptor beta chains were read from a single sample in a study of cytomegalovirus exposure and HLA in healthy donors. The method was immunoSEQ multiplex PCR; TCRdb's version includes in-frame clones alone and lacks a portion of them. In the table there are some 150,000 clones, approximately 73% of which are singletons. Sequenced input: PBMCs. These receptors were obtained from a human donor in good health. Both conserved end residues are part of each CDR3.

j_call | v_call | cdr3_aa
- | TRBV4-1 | CASSQEGIPYEQYF
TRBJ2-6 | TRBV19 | CASSPTVMRSGANVLTF
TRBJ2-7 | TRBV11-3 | CASSLEGRLAGGPSEQYF
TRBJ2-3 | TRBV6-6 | CASNLADHTDTQYF
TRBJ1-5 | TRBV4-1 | CASSQAVDRERPQHF
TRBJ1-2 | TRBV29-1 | CSVQGNDYGYTF
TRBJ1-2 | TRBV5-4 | CASSLEFDRAGGYTF
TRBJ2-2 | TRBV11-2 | CASSITGGDTGELFF
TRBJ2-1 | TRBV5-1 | CASSFRGGDEQFF
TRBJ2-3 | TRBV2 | CASSPRLAGLDTQYF
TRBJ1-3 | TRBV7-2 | CASSLTGGGSGNTIYF
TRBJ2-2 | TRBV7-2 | CASSSSGRAPGELFF
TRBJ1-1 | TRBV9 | CASSVGLQGAYTEAFF
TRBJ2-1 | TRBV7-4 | CARAGGREQFF
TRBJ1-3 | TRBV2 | CASRGIRGGNTIYF
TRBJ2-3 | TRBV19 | CASSRDRYTDTQYF
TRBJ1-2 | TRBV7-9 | CAIPPRQGPSNLYGYTF
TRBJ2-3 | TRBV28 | CASSLAAGGTDTQYF
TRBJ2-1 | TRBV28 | CASSLSVATYNEQFF
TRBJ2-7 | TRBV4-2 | CASSQAGTLPPYEQYF
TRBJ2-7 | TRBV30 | CAWSLRTSGIKQYF
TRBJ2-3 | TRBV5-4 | CASSAGGGTDTQYF
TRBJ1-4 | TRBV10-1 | CASQGGRHEKLFF
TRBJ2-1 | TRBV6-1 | CASNRLAGGHEQFF
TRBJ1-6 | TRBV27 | CASSLGQIYSPLHF
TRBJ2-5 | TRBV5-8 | CASSWTGTPNQETQYF
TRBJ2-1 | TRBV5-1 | CASSRETRVGNEQFF
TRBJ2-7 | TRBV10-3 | CATSYEGSSYEQYF
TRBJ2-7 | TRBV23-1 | CASSQSGGVYEQYF
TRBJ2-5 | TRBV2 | CASRTRRTSGGETQYF
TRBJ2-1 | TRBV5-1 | CASSLGVGGEQFF
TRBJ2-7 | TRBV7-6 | CASSPPSSYEQYF
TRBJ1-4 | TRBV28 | CASSKQGLGEKLFF
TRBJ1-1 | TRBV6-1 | CASSVRDSLRPEAFF
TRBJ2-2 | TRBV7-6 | CASSFVDIENTGELFF
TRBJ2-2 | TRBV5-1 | CASSLNTGELFF
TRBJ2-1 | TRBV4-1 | CASSQESESLYNEQFF
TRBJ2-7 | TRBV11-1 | CASSSLPIGRAEQYF
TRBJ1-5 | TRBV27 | CASRRGLWDNQPQHF
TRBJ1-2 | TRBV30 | CAWSVQSTNYGYTF
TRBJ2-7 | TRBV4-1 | CASSPRDRGLYEQYF
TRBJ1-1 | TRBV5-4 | CASSFGGTEAFF
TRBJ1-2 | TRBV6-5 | CASSLAGFGYTF
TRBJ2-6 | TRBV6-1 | CASRASGANVLTF
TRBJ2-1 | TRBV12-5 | CASGPSGRNEQFF